One sample yielded the 21 T cell receptor beta chains listed below, sequenced in a study of cytomegalovirus exposure and HLA in healthy donors (TCRdb year 2017). Library creation used the immunoSEQ multiplex PCR assay. Entries here come from immuneACCESS through TCRdb and include only in-frame sequences with V and J called. Some clones fail to appear in such tables; in the studies checked, an unresolved V gene covers under half of the shortfall, and the cause of the remainder is unknown. The sample table holds around 60,000 clones, of which roughly 94% were seen once. Of the sample, approximately 4.5% is held by the ten largest clones. The specimen sequenced was PBMCs. All receptors come from a man between 18 and 29 years old in good health and CMV-seropositive.

The rearrangement joins TRBV2 to TRBJ1-1, with D uncertain. CDR3 size: 15 residues. Germline V gene sequence: CDR1 SNHLY, CDR2 FYNNEI. The V gene lost 2 bases and the J gene lost 0 bases, with 10 bases spanning the gap. CDR3 sequence reads: CASSEQKNLNTEAFF. The CDR3 DNA sequence: TGTGCCAGCAGTGAACAGAAAAATTTGAACACTGAAGCTTTCTTT.

This sequence joins TRBV2 and TRBJ2-1, with 7 bases lining up with TRBD1. In germline, CDR1 is SNHLY, CDR2 FYNNEI. This CDR3 is 14 amino acids long. V dropped 8 bases and J dropped 8; count of bases not matched to a gene: 12. The CDR3 nucleotides are TGTGCCAGCCGAGACAGGGCCGGGGCCGATGAGCAGTTCTTC. Protein sequence: CASRDRAGADEQFF.

A remark on this clone: Likely a read error: the CDR3 ends without its conserved phenylalanine or tryptophan. Because the CDR3's place on the DNA is in doubt, the DNA is left out and the CDR3 is given as listed by TCRdb. This chain joins TRBV12-2 and TRBJ1-4. TRBV12-2 is recorded as a pseudogene. Including both end residues, the CDR3 is 10 amino acids long. CDR3 in amino acids: CASRLGHGLG.

The chain joins TRBV6-1 to TRBJ2-3; 10 bases are a match to TRBD1. With V trimmed by 0 bases and J by 1 base, 4 bases remained unmatched. CDR3 length: 17 amino acids. Germline V gives CDR1 MNHNS, CDR2 SASEGT. The CDR3 nucleotides are TGTGCCAGCAGTGAAGCGGGACAGGGGTTTGGCACAGATACGCAGTATTTT. Translated, it gives CASSEAGQGFGTDTQYF.

V and J are TRBV28 and TRBJ1-1; 7 nucleotides line up with TRBD1. CDR1 and CDR2 (germline): MDHEN, SYDVKM. The CDR3 is 14 amino acids. The ends lost 3 bases at V and 1 base at J; junction bases unmatched: 2. The CDR3 loop reads CASSFRGRNTEAFF. CDR3 coding DNA: TGTGCCAGCAGTTTTAGGGGGCGGAACACTGAAGCTTTCTTT.

The J gene is TRBJ1-6, the V gene TRBV18; TRBD1 is a possible D gene (5 bases). The germline V and J ends were trimmed by 2 bases and 0 bases, with 14 bases remaining between them. Germline V gene lookup returns CDR1 KGHSH and CDR2 LQKENI. The CDR3 consists of 18 residues. The CDR3 DNA sequence: TGTGCCAGCTCACCAAACTCACAGGATAGCTCCTATAATTCACCCCTCCACTTT. It translates to CASSPNSQDSSYNSPLHF. The complete variable domain, with remaining parts taken from reference TRBV18 and TRBJ1-6, reads NAGVMQNPRHLVRRRGQEARLRCSPMKGHSHVYWYRQLPEEGLKFMVYLQKENIIDESGMPKERFSAEFPKEGPSILRIQQVVRGDSAAYFCASSPNSQDSSYNSPLHFGNGTRLTVT.

The chain recombines TRBV4-3 with TRBJ2-3; possible D gene TRBD1, 5 bases. This CDR3 has 17 residues. CDR1 and CDR2 from the germline V gene are LGHNA and YSLEER. V was shortened by 0 bases and J by 2 bases, with 15 bases between the two germline ends. As DNA, the CDR3 is TGCGCCAGCAGCCAAGAAGGAACGATGACAGCCACAGATACGCAGTATTTT. As protein: CASSQEGTMTATDTQYF.

Only a few counts were recorded for this clone. The CDR3 is CASVVGTGHEQYF. Here the CDR3 DNA reads TGTGCCAGCGTAGTCGGGACAGGGCACGAGCAGTACTTC. V and J are TRBV27 and TRBJ2-7, with TRBD1 matching over 9 bases. Per germline, CDR1 MNHEY and CDR2 SMNVEV (reference sequence). V was clipped by 8 bases and J by 5 bases; unmatched bases: 7. CDR3 length: 13 amino acids.

The chain recombines TRBV7-9 with TRBJ2-7; perhaps TRBD1 as D (5 bases). V was cut by 8 bases and J by 3 bases, with 17 bases left in between. The CDR3 runs to 14 residues. Germline CDR1 and CDR2: SEHNR and FQNEAQ (reference sequence). CDR3 bases: TGTGCCAGCCAAAAAACATCAGGGAACTACGAGCAGTACTTC. Translating gives CASQKTSGNYEQYF.

This chain's CDR3 is CASQGGLDTGELFF. CDR3 nucleotide sequence: TGTGCCAGCCAGGGCGGCCTAGATACCGGGGAGCTGTTTTTT. The V gene is TRBV28, the J gene TRBJ2-2; weak D call: TRBD1 (5 bases). The CDR3 sequence is 14 residues long. Germline CDR1 MDHEN, CDR2 SYDVKM. Trimming removed 8 bases at V and 5 bases at J, with 15 bases between.

CDR3 DNA: TGTGCCAGCAGCTCCCGCGGGGGGAGTACTGGAAACACCATATATTTT. Translation gives CASSSRGGSTGNTIYF. J is TRBJ1-3 and V is TRBV13; D perhaps matches TRBD1 (5 bases). Germline-derived CDR1 and CDR2 are PRHDT and FYEKMQ (reference sequence). CDR3 length: 16 amino acids. Trimming cost V 4 bases and J 2 bases, with 15 bases left between them.

V gene TRBV2 combines with J gene TRBJ2-2; D unclear. The ends were cut back, 6 bases at V and 1 base at J, with 6 bases in the middle. The germline V gene has CDR1 SNHLY and CDR2 FYNNEI. CDR3 size: 13 residues. The chain's CDR3 is CASSSENTGELFF. For the CDR3, the DNA is TGTGCCAGCAGCTCAGAGAACACCGGGGAGCTGTTTTTT.

The CDR3 nucleotides are TGTGCCAGCAGTTTAGGCAGTGATTACTATGGCTACACCTTC. Translated: CASSLGSDYYGYTF. The chain has TRBV28 and TRBJ1-2; D unclear. V lost 2 bases, J lost 3 bases, and 10 bases lay in between. The CDR3 runs 14 residues. Germline CDR1 MDHEN, CDR2 SYDVKM.

The V call is TRBV27, the J call TRBJ2-2; 8 bases are shared with TRBD1. CDR3 length equals 14 residues. The ends lost 5 bases at V and 7 bases at J; junction bases unmatched: 6. Germline CDR1 reads MNHEY; CDR2 reads SMNVEV (reference sequence). The CDR3 protein is CASSPGTGLGELFF. CDR3 nucleotides: TGTGCCAGCAGTCCCGGGACAGGACTCGGGGAGCTGTTTTTT.

The genes are TRBV7-2 and TRBJ1-1, with a possible D match to TRBD1 (5 bases). Between the trimmed V and J ends, which lost 1 base and 4 bases, there was a span of 13 bases. Germline CDR1 is SGHTA and CDR2 is FQGNSA. The CDR3 is 15 residues long. The chain's CDR3 is CASSLDFGASTEAFF. CDR3 nucleotide sequence: TGTGCCAGCAGCTTAGATTTTGGGGCGAGCACTGAAGCTTTCTTT.

The chain joins TRBV5-1 to TRBJ2-1, with 8 bases aligning to TRBD2. Losses at the gene ends were 4 bases for V and 3 bases for J; bases not matched to a gene: 6. Germline CDR1 reads SGHRS; CDR2 reads YFSETQ. This CDR3 is built from 15 residues. CDR3 bases: TGCGCCAGCAGCGGAGCGGGAGTTATCTACAATGAGCAGTTCTTC. Its translation: CASSGAGVIYNEQFF.

The CDR3 region has the DNA TGTGCCAGCAGCCTACCGGGACAGGGAGGCTCTGGGGCCAACGTCCTGACTTTC. Amino acid sequence: CASSLPGQGGSGANVLTF. J is TRBJ2-6 and V is TRBV11-3; 9 bases fit TRBD1. Germline V gives CDR1 SGHNT, CDR2 YENEEA. J was trimmed by 0 bases and V by 5 bases; bases with no gene match: 8. This CDR3 spans 18 amino acids.

This CDR3 reads CASSLGTTGAGTEAFF. The CDR3 DNA follows: TGTGCCAGCAGCTTAGGGACCACAGGGGCGGGTACTGAAGCTTTCTTT. The V and J genes are TRBV7-9 and TRBJ1-1; TRBD1 aligns across 7 bases. Trimming at V came to 1 base and at J to 5 bases, leaving 10 bases not matched to a gene. The CDR3 contains 16 residues. Germline CDR1 is SEHNR and CDR2 is FQNEAQ (reference sequence).

The V gene is TRBV28, the J gene TRBJ1-4; 9 nucleotides match TRBD1. In germline, CDR1 is MDHEN, CDR2 SYDVKM. This CDR3 has 15 amino acids. Unmatched junction bases numbered 10, after V lost 6 bases and J lost 8 bases. The CDR3 sequence is CASRLQGALGEKLFF. CDR3 DNA: TGTGCCAGCAGGCTACAGGGGGCGCTTGGCGAAAAACTGTTTTTT.

The chain is built from TRBV19 and TRBJ2-5; D uncertain. There are 12 residues in the CDR3. Trimming took 6 bases from V and 4 from J, leaving 9 bases between them. The germline V gene has CDR1 LNHDA and CDR2 SQIVND (reference sequence). The CDR3 DNA sequence: TGTGCCAGTAGCGCGAGGCGAGAGACCCAGTACTTC. Residues: CASSARRETQYF.

This chain uses TRBV11-2 with TRBJ1-2, with TRBD1 matching 7 bases. V shed 5 bases and J 6 bases; nucleotides not matched to a gene: 12. Germline assignment: CDR1 SGHAT and CDR2 FQNNGV. There are 15 residues in the CDR3. CDR3 sequence (DNA): TGTGCCAGCAGCCCAGGGGGGACGCCAAGCGATGGCTACACCTTC. It codes for CASSPGGTPSDGYTF.